The sequence of this T cell receptor beta chain was determined in a study of shared clonotypes between healthy human individuals. At a deep level, the assay was run. Sorted-subset replicate PCR reactions were performed with approximately 200 ng DNA, corresponding to tens of thousands of T cell genomes. Original data processing: ImmunoSEQ supplied junction-only sequences lacking quality scores, so filtering was different. Only in-frame clones appear in the TCRdb table, and some are missing; sequencing was by immunoSEQ multiplex PCR. Clone size and V and J calls were adopted from that table, with D and trimming inferred from the DNA. The sample contains approximately 2,300,000 clones, less than 95% of which appear only once. The sequence derives from a young man in good health. Some clones in this sample may be carry-over from other donors' samples. Material for sequencing was naive CD4+ T cells from PBMCs. Subset: CD45RA+ positively selected.

The CDR3 sequence: CASSKEGRDNYSNQPQHF. The CDR3 region has the DNA TGTGCCAGCAGCAAAGAAGGGCGGGACAACTATAGCAATCAGCCCCAGCATTTT. The chain is built from TRBV21-1 and TRBJ1-5. TRBV21-1 is flagged as a pseudogene. The CDR3 length is 18 residues.